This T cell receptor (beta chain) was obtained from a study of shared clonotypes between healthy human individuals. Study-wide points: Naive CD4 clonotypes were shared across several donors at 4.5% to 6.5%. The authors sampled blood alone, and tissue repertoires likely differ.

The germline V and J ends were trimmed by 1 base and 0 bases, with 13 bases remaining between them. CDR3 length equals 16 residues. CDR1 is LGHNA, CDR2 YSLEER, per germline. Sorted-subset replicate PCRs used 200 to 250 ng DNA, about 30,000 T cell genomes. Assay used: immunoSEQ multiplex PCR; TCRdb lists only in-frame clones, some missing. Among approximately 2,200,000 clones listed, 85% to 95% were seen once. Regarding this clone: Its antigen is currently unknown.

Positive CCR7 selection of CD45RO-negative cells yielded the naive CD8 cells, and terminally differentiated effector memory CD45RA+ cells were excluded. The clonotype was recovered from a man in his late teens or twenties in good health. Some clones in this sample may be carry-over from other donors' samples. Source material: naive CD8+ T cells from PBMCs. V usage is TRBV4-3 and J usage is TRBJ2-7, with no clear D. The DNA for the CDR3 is TGCGCCAGCAGCCAAGGGCGGTTAGGGTCCTCCTACGAGCAGTACTTC. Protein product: CASSQGRLGSSYEQYF.